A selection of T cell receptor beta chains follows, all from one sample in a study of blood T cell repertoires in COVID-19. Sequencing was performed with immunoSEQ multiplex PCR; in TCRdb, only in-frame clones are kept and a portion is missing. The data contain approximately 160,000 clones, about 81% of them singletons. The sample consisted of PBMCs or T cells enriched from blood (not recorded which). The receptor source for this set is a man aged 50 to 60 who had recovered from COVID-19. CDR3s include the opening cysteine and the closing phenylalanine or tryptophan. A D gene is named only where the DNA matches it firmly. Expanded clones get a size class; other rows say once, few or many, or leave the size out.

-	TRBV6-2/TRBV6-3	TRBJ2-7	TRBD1	CASSYPDRGRSYEQYF	TGTGCCAGCAGTTACCCCGACAGGGGGCGATCCTACGAGCAGTACTTC
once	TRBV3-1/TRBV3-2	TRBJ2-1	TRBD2	CASSSLATRNNEQFF	TGTGCCAGCAGCTCACTAGCGACCCGCAACAATGAGCAGTTCTTC
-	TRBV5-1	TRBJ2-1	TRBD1	CASGTENNEQFF	TGCGCCAGCGGGACAGAGAACAATGAGCAGTTCTTC
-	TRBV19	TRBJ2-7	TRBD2	CASSPGTSGGRVYEQYF	TGTGCCAGTAGCCCCGGGACTAGCGGGGGTAGGGTGTACGAGCAGTACTTC
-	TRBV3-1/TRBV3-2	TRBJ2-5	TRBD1	CASSQVAGGPSETQYF	TGTGCCAGCAGCCAAGTTGCAGGGGGTCCCAGCGAGACCCAGTACTTC
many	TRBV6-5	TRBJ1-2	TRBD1	CASYTGTGVGYTF	TGTGCCAGCTACACCGGGACAGGGGTTGGCTACACCTTC
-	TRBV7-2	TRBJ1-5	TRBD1	CASSLGFLAGGIEPQHF	TGTGCCAGCAGCTTAGGTTTTTTAGCAGGGGGTATAGAGCCCCAGCATTTT
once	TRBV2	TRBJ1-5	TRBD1	CASIPDRGSNSNQPQHF	TGTGCCAGCATCCCGGACAGGGGCTCGAATAGCAATCAGCCCCAGCATTTT
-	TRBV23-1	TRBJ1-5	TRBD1	CASWGRTGGNSNQPQHF	TGCGCCAGCTGGGGAAGGACAGGGGGAAATAGCAATCAGCCCCAGCATTTT
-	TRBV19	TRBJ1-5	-	CASSTGQSRVGQPQHF	TGTGCCAGTAGTACAGGACAGTCGCGCGTGGGTCAGCCCCAGCATTTT
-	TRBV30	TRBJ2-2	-	CAWRQIQGTGNTGELFF	TGTGCCTGGAGACAAATTCAGGGGACGGGCAACACCGGGGAGCTGTTTTTT
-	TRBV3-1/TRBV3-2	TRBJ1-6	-	CASSQNRVSPLHF	TGTGCCAGCAGCCAGAACAGGGTCTCACCCCTCCACTTT
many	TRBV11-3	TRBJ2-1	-	CASSQGLSNNNEQFF	TGTGCCAGCAGCCAGGGACTCTCAAACAACAATGAGCAGTTCTTC
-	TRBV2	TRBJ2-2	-	CASSDRAVITGELFF	TGTGCCAGCAGTGACAGGGCCGTAATAACCGGGGAGCTGTTTTTT
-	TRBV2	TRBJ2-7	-	CASSTPHPGSYEQYF	TGTGCCAGCAGTACACCTCACCCGGGCTCCTACGAGCAGTACTTC
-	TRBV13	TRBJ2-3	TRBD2	CASSLVLAGNTQYF	TGTGCCAGCAGCTTAGTACTAGCGGGGAATACGCAGTATTTT
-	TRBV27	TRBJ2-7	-	CASSSLLQGRNYEQYF	TGTGCCAGCAGTTCGTTGCTCCAGGGGCGGAACTACGAGCAGTACTTC
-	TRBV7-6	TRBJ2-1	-	CASSLVADSYNEQFF	TGTGCCAGCAGCTTAGTAGCGGACTCCTACAATGAGCAGTTCTTC
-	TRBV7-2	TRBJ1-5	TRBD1	CASSRDRYSNQPQHF	TGTGCCAGCAGCCGGGACAGATATAGCAATCAGCCCCAGCATTTT